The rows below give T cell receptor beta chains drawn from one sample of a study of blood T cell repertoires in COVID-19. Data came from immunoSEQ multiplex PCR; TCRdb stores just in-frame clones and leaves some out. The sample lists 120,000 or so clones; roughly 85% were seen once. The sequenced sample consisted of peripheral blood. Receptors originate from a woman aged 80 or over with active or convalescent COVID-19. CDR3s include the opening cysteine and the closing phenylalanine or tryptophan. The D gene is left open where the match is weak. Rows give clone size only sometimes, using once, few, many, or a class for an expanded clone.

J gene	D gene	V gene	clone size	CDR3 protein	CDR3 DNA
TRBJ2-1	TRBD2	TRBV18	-	CASSPKLDGRGNNEQFF	TGTGCCAGCTCACCAAAGCTGGACGGGAGGGGTAACAATGAGCAGTTCTTC
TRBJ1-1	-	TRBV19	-	CASSIRGAEAFF	TGTGCCAGTAGTATACGGGGAGCTGAAGCTTTCTTT
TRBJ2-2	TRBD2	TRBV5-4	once	CASSLDPSGTAGELFF	TGTGCCAGCAGCCTGGACCCTAGCGGGACGGCCGGGGAGCTGTTTTTT
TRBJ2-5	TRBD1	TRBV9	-	CASSISTGQVTQYF	TGTGCCAGCAGCATCTCGACAGGGCAGGTGACCCAGTACTTC
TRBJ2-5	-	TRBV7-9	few	CASSFGGRETQYF	TGTGCCAGCAGCTTCGGGGGGCGAGAGACCCAGTACTTC
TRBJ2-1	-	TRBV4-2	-	CASSREEGTYNEQFF	TGTGCCAGCAGCCGGGAGGAGGGGACCTACAATGAGCAGTTCTTC
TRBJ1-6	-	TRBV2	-	CASSPGNSPLHF	TGTGCCAGCAGTCCGGGAAATTCACCCCTCCACTTT
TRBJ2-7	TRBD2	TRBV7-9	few	CASSLAGVSEQYF	TGTGCCAGCAGCTTGGCGGGAGTCAGCGAGCAGTACTTC
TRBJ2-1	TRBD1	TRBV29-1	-	CSGGGPDRAGFF	TGCAGCGGTGGGGGTCCGGACAGGGCTGGGTTCTTC
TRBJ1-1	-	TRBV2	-	CASKVEKNTEAFF	TGTGCCAGCAAAGTCGAGAAGAACACTGAAGCTTTCTTT
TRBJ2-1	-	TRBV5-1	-	CASSLVNSAYNEQFF	TGCGCCAGCAGCTTGGTAAATAGCGCCTACAATGAGCAGTTCTTC
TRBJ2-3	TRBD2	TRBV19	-	CASSSGSADTQYF	TGTGCCAGTAGTAGCGGGAGTGCAGATACGCAGTATTTT
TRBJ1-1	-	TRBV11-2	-	CASSSSHTEAFF	TGTGCCAGCAGCTCATCCCACACTGAAGCTTTCTTT
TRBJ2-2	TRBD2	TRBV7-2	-	CASSFPQTSGSSGELFF	TGTGCCAGCAGCTTCCCCCAGACTAGCGGGAGTTCCGGGGAGCTGTTTTTT
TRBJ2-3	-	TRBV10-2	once	CASRGPEIDRIAPLRTDTQYF	TGCGCCAGCAGAGGCCCCGAGATCGACCGTATCGCCCCACTACGCACAGATACGCAGTATTTT
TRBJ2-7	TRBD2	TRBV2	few	CASSGTGTSVAQYF	TGTGCCAGCAGTGGTACCGGGACTAGCGTTGCGCAGTACTTC
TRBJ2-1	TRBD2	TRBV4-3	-	CASSQRTSGGGNEQFF	TGCGCCAGCAGCCAACGGACTAGCGGGGGGGGTAATGAGCAGTTCTTC